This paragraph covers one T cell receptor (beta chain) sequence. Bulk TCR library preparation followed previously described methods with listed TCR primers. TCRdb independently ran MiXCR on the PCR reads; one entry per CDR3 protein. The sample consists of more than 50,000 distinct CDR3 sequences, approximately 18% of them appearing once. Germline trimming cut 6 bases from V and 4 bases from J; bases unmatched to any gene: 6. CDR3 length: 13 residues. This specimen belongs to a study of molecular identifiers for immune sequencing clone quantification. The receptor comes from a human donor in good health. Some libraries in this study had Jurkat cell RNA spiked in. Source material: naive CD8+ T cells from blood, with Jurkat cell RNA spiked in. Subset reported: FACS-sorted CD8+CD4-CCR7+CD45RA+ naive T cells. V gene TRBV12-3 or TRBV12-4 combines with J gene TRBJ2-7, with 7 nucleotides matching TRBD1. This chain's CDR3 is CASRRTGWYEQYF. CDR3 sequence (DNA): TGTGCCAGCAGACGGACAGGCTGGTACGAGCAGTACTTC.